The 11 T cell receptor beta chains given below trace back to one sample, sequenced in a study of a mutant IDH1 vaccine in newly diagnosed glioma. Some clones are missing from TCRdb's copy, which holds only in-frame ones; the method was immunoSEQ multiplex PCR. The sample includes tens of thousands of clones, about 85% of them seen just once. Their antigen targets remain unknown. Time point specified: week 35, safety follow-up. In every dose of vaccine, 300 ug of mutant IDH1 20-mer peptide was given alongside topical imiquimod. The input for sequencing was PBMCs, taken from a glioma patient whose treatment included an IDH1 peptide vaccine. The receptors come from a man younger than 45 with glioma.

The chain carries TRBV9 and TRBJ1-1; D call uncertain. The CDR3 is 14 amino acids. Germline assignment: CDR1 SGDLS and CDR2 YYNGEE. The germline V and J ends were trimmed by 0 bases and 1 base, with 7 bases remaining between them. Written as DNA, the CDR3 is TGTGCCAGCAGCGTAGGGAACCAGAACACTGAAGCTTTCTTT. It translates to CASSVGNQNTEAFF. The whole variable domain, filled in from reference TRBV9 and TRBJ1-1, reads DSGVTQTPKHLITATGQRVTLRCSPRSGDLSVYWYQQSLDQGLQFLIQYYNGEERAKGNILERFSAQQFPDLHSELNLSSLELGDSALYFCASSVGNQNTEAFFGQGTRLTVV.

V usage is TRBV18 and J usage is TRBJ1-2; 10 positions agree with TRBD1. Germline values: CDR1 KGHSH, CDR2 LQKENI. The CDR3 spans 17 residues. The trim removed 4 bases at V and 1 base at J, leaving 9 bases unmatched. This chain's CDR3 is CASSRTGTGADNYGYTF. CDR3 in DNA: TGTGCCAGCTCACGGACCGGGACAGGGGCGGATAACTATGGCTACACCTTC. Variable domain in full (rest from reference TRBV18 and TRBJ1-2): NAGVMQNPRHLVRRRGQEARLRCSPMKGHSHVYWYRQLPEEGLKFMVYLQKENIIDESGMPKERFSAEFPKEGPSILRIQQVVRGDSAAYFCASSRTGTGADNYGYTFGSGTRLTVV.

This clone was seen more than once but under ten times. The genes are TRBV9 and TRBJ1-5; 10 bases agree with TRBD1. Looked up from germline, CDR1 is SGDLS and CDR2 is YYNGEE. The junction had 2 bases not matched to a gene; V was cut back by 0 bases and J by 2 bases. The CDR3 sequence is 16 residues long. CDR3 region: CASSVGDRGGNQPQHF. CDR3 bases: TGTGCCAGCAGCGTAGGGGACAGGGGCGGCAATCAGCCCCAGCATTTT.

V usage is TRBV25-1 and J usage is TRBJ2-3; D gene unclear. The V gene lost 4 bases and the J gene lost 4 bases, with 3 bases spanning the gap. The germline V gene encodes CDR1 MGHDK and CDR2 SYGVNS. The CDR3 is 11 amino acids. The chain's CDR3 is CASSVADTQYF. The CDR3 DNA reads TGTGCCAGCAGTGTGGCAGATACGCAGTATTTT.

This chain joins TRBV28 and TRBJ2-7; D remains ambiguous. The CDR3 totals 12 residues. Germline CDR1 reads MDHEN; CDR2 reads SYDVKM. Trimming removed 3 bases from V and 3 bases from J, with 6 bases in between. CDR3 in DNA: TGTGCCAGCAGTTTGGAAAGCTACGAGCAGTACTTC. Protein product: CASSLESYEQYF.

The CDR3 nucleotides are TGTGCCAGCAGTTCGTATGCGGGGGGTTATTCACCCCTCCACTTT. It translates to CASSSYAGGYSPLHF. The V call is TRBV28, the J call TRBJ1-6, with D possibly matching TRBD1 (5 bases). CDR1 is MDHEN and CDR2 is SYDVKM in the germline V gene. The CDR3 consists of 15 residues. Trimming took off 4 bases at V and 8 bases at J, with 15 bases between the two ends.

The rearrangement joins TRBV6-4 to TRBJ1-1; D is undetermined. Germline CDR1 reads MRHNA; CDR2 reads SNTAGT. There are 18 residues in the CDR3. Trimming left V 10 bases short and J 0 bases short, with 27 bases between. The CDR3 protein is CATPMGNQEREMNTEAFF. The CDR3 DNA follows: TGTGCCACCCCAATGGGGAATCAAGAGAGGGAAATGAACACTGAAGCTTTCTTT.

This clone appeared once. This sequence joins TRBV27 and TRBJ2-2, with D uncertain. The V gene's germline CDR1 is MNHEY and CDR2 SMNVEV (reference sequence). CDR3 length: 15 residues. The V and J ends lost 3 bases and 0 bases respectively, with 8 bases between them. The CDR3 loop is CASSLQISNTGELFF. The CDR3 DNA sequence: TGTGCCAGCAGTTTGCAAATTTCGAACACCGGGGAGCTGTTTTTT.

The V and J genes are TRBV27 and TRBJ2-7, with D possibly TRBD1 on 6 matching bases. Germline CDR1 reads MNHEY; CDR2 reads SMNVEV (reference sequence). V was pared by 1 base and J by 0 bases, with 16 bases between. This CDR3 has 17 residues. CDR3 sequence (DNA): TGTGCCAGCAGTTTATACGGTGGTTCAGGGGTCTCCTACGAGCAGTACTTC. Translated: CASSLYGGSGVSYEQYF.

J is TRBJ2-7 and V is TRBV6-1; TRBD2 is a possible D gene (6 bases). The germline V gene encodes CDR1 MNHNS and CDR2 SASEGT. Trimming pared 6 bases from V and 3 bases from J, leaving 15 bases between. The CDR3 extends over 14 amino acids. CDR3 region: CASREGNRFYEQYF. The CDR3 nucleotides read TGTGCCAGCAGGGAGGGGAACAGATTCTACGAGCAGTACTTC.

The chain combines TRBV12-5 with TRBJ2-5, with D maybe TRBD2 (6 bases). The CDR3 has 15 residues. V lost 7 bases, J lost 5 bases, and 20 bases lay in between. Looked up from germline, CDR1 is LGHNT and CDR2 is FRNRAP. CDR3 sequence reads: CASANRGAGMETQYF. As DNA, the CDR3 is TGTGCTAGTGCCAATCGCGGGGCGGGGATGGAGACCCAGTACTTC.